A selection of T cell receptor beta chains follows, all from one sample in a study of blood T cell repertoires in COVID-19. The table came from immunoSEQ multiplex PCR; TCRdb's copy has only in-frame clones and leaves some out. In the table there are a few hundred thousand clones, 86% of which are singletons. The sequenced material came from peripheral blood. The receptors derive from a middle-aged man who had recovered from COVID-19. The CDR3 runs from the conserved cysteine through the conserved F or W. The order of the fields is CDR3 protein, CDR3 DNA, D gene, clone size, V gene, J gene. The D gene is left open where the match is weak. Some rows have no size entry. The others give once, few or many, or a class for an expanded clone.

CASSVGAQGGLYGYTF	TGTGCCAGCAGCGTAGGGGCACAGGGTGGGCTCTATGGCTACACCTTC	NA	few	TRBV9	TRBJ1-2
CASSLTNGLQGEQYF	TGTGCCAGCAGTCTCACGAACGGGCTTCAGGGCGAGCAGTACTTC	NA	NA	TRBV27	TRBJ2-7
CASTGLAKNIQYF	TGTGCCAGCACCGGGTTAGCCAAAAACATTCAGTACTTC	NA	once	TRBV2	TRBJ2-4
CASSPRGERSGANVLTF	TGTGCCAGCAGCCCCCGGGGGGAGAGGTCTGGGGCCAACGTCCTGACTTTC	TRBD2	NA	TRBV3-1/TRBV3-2	TRBJ2-6
CATATQRGGREQYF	TGTGCCACTGCTACCCAGCGGGGGGGCCGCGAGCAGTACTTC	TRBD2	NA	TRBV19	TRBJ2-7
CATSDLTGSNEKLFF	TGTGCCACCAGTGATTTGACAGGGTCTAATGAAAAACTGTTTTTT	NA	NA	TRBV24-1	TRBJ1-4
CASTHRGRNTEAFF	TGCGCCAGCACACACAGGGGGCGGAACACTGAAGCTTTCTTT	TRBD1	NA	TRBV23-1	TRBJ1-1
CASSLVRRLQETQYF	TGTGCCAGCAGCTTAGTGCGCCGACTTCAAGAGACCCAGTACTTC	NA	NA	TRBV7-2	TRBJ2-5
CASSAAGAYNEQFF	TGTGCCAGCAGCGCGGCGGGAGCTTACAATGAGCAGTTCTTC	TRBD2	NA	TRBV7-3	TRBJ2-1
CASSQSSGGAYADTQYF	TGTGCCAGCAGTCAATCTAGCGGGGGGGCCTATGCAGATACGCAGTATTTT	TRBD2	NA	TRBV6-2/TRBV6-3	TRBJ2-3
CASSQKGVPGELFF	TGTGCCAGCAGCCAAAAGGGGGTCCCCGGGGAGCTGTTTTTT	NA	NA	TRBV3-1/TRBV3-2	TRBJ2-2
CSASRVSNEQFF	TGCAGTGCTAGTCGTGTTTCCAATGAGCAGTTCTTC	NA	NA	TRBV20-1	TRBJ2-1
CASSQGSGGNTGELFF	TGCGCCAGCAGCCAAGGTAGCGGGGGAAACACCGGGGAGCTGTTTTTT	TRBD2	NA	TRBV4-3	TRBJ2-2
CAGRGAGELFF	TGTGCCGGGCGGGGGGCCGGGGAGCTGTTTTTT	NA	few	TRBV21-1	TRBJ2-2
CASSSPTSGGANEQFF	TGTGCCAGCAGCTCACCAACTAGTGGGGGGGCGAATGAGCAGTTCTTC	NA	NA	TRBV9	TRBJ2-1
CASSHKHYEQYF	TGTGCCAGCAGCCACAAGCACTACGAGCAGTACTTC	NA	NA	TRBV14	TRBJ2-7